This entry describes one T cell receptor (beta chain). The source of the sample is a study of PD-L1 blockade in urothelial cancer. Overall study: Enrolled patients had been treated previously with 0 to 3 chemotherapy regimens. Blood yielded a median of about 140,000 T cells per sample.

V shed 0 bases and J shed 4 bases, with 12 bases lying between them. There are 15 residues in the CDR3. The germline V gene has CDR1 MNHEY and CDR2 SVGAGI. The table came from immunoSEQ multiplex PCR; TCRdb's copy has only in-frame clones and leaves some out. The table includes tens of thousands of clones, 81% detected once. Regarding time point: pretreatment peripheral blood. The J gene is TRBJ1-2, the V gene TRBV6-5; D call uncertain. The sequencing here drew on PBMCs, taken around atezolizumab (anti-PD-L1) treatment. This sequence was found in a man between 65 and 79 years old with urothelial cancer. The CDR3 sequence: CASSYSGIMGYGYTF. As DNA, the CDR3 is TGTGCCAGCAGTTACTCGGGCATCATGGGCTATGGCTACACCTTC.